Below are 18 T cell receptor beta chains sequenced from a single sample in a study of blood T cell repertoires in COVID-19. TCRdb's copy holds only in-frame clones and misses some; the assay was immunoSEQ multiplex PCR. The profile shows some 370,000 clones, about 90% of them singletons. The sequenced material came from peripheral blood. The receptors derive from a woman in her twenties or thirties with COVID-19, enrolled during active disease.

The DNA for the CDR3 is TGTGCCAGCAGTTTTGGGCCGGGACTAGCGCGCGAGCAGTACTTC. This codes for CASSFGPGLAREQYF. The chain joins TRBV27 to TRBJ2-7; 10 bases are shared with TRBD2. The ends lost 3 bases at V and 6 bases at J; junction bases unmatched: 8. The V gene's germline CDR1 is MNHEY and CDR2 SMNVEV (reference sequence). CDR3 size: 15 residues.

J is TRBJ2-7 and V is TRBV2, with D possibly being TRBD1 (5 bases). Deletions cut 5 bases from V and 1 base from J, with 18 bases between. The CDR3 runs to 16 residues. Germline lookup yields CDR1 SNHLY and CDR2 FYNNEI. The CDR3 coding sequence is TGTGCCAGCAGTTCCTCTCGACAGACCGGATCCTACGAGCAGTACTTC. Its protein is CASSSSRQTGSYEQYF.

The chain is built from TRBV2 and TRBJ2-3; 9 nucleotides align to TRBD1. The CDR3 has 16 amino acids. CDR1 is SNHLY, CDR2 FYNNEI, per germline. J lost 6 bases, V lost 5 bases, and 12 bases had no gene match. The CDR3 protein is CASSLPGQGWVDTQYF. CDR3 coding DNA: TGTGCCAGCAGTCTCCCGGGACAGGGATGGGTGGATACGCAGTATTTT.

In its sample, this clone was seen once. The V gene is TRBV5-4, the J gene TRBJ2-7; 10 bases line up with TRBD2. Germline assignment: CDR1 SGHNT and CDR2 YYREEE (reference sequence). Trimming removed 3 bases from V and 7 bases from J; junction bases left unmatched: 7. There are 14 residues in the CDR3. Here the CDR3 reads CASSYMGLAREQYF. In DNA, the CDR3 is TGTGCCAGCAGCTATATGGGACTAGCGAGGGAGCAGTACTTC.

As concerns this clone: The sample has other DNA sequences that encode this CDR3 too. The chain employs TRBV5-1 and TRBJ1-5; 8 nucleotides agree with TRBD1. V gave up 3 bases and J gave up 4 bases; unmatched junction bases: 3. The CDR3 contains 14 residues. Germline values: CDR1 SGHRS, CDR2 YFSETQ. In DNA, the CDR3 is TGCGCCAGCAGCTCGGGACAGGTGAATCAGCCCCAGCATTTT. This encodes CASSSGQVNQPQHF.

The J gene is TRBJ2-3, the V gene TRBV29-1; D remains ambiguous. The V gene's germline CDR1 is SQVTM and CDR2 ANQGSEA. V lost 4 bases to trimming and J lost 2 bases, with 10 bases between them. This CDR3 contains 13 residues. The CDR3 loop is CSVGEIPTDTQYF. Written as DNA, the CDR3 is TGCAGCGTTGGCGAAATCCCCACAGATACGCAGTATTTT.

This clone was seen repeatedly, ten times or more. The chain combines TRBV11-2 with TRBJ2-7; no clear D gene. This CDR3 is built from 14 residues. The germline gives CDR1 SGHAT, CDR2 FQNNGV. Between the trimmed V and J ends, which lost 5 bases and 7 bases, there was a span of 18 bases. The CDR3 region has the DNA TGTGCCAGCAGCCTCACACTGGCTACGCGGGAGCAGTACTTC. Translated, it gives CASSLTLATREQYF.

The V and J genes are TRBV4-1 and TRBJ1-6; 8 positions match TRBD1. Germline assignment: CDR1 MGHRA and CDR2 YSYEKL. The J segment lost 10 bases and the V segment lost 4 bases, leaving 6 bases of the junction unmatched. The CDR3 is 14 residues long. CDR3 in amino acids: CASSLGQAGSPLHF. The CDR3 nucleotides read TGCGCCAGCAGCCTGGGACAGGCGGGCTCACCCCTCCACTTT.

The genes are TRBV7-9 and TRBJ1-4; D not certain. Germline assignment: CDR1 SEHNR and CDR2 FQNEAQ (reference sequence). V was clipped by 1 base and J by 0 bases, with 6 bases between them. CDR3 length: 15 residues. This chain's CDR3 is CASSLGAATNEKLFF. CDR3 bases: TGTGCCAGCAGCTTAGGGGCAGCAACTAATGAAAAACTGTTTTTT. Using reference TRBV7-9 and TRBJ1-4 for the parts outside the CDR3, the full variable domain is DTGVSQNPRHKITKRGQNVTFRCDPISEHNRLYWYRQTLGQGPEFLTYFQNEAQLEKSRLLSDRFSAERPKGSFSTLEIQRTEQGDSAMYLCASSLGAATNEKLFFGSGTQLSVL.

The chain couples TRBV11-2 to TRBJ2-5; D uncertain. V gave up 1 base and J gave up 7 bases, with 10 bases separating them. The germline CDR1 and CDR2 sequences are SGHAT and FQNNGV. CDR3 length equals 13 residues. The CDR3 DNA reads TGTGCCAGCAGCTTAGGTGTCCAGTCGACCCAGTACTTC. Its translation is CASSLGVQSTQYF.

The chain uses TRBV6-5 and TRBJ1-5; D is perhaps TRBD1 (5 bases). Deletions cut 2 bases from V and 1 base from J, with 6 bases between. There are 14 residues in the CDR3. Germline assignment: CDR1 MNHEY and CDR2 SVGAGI. CDR3 sequence reads: CASSYRGSNQPQHF. CDR3 coding DNA: TGTGCCAGCAGTTACAGGGGAAGCAATCAGCCCCAGCATTTT.

The chain carries TRBV5-6 and TRBJ2-5; D may be TRBD2 (5 bases). This CDR3 is 13 amino acids long. CDR1 SGHDT and CDR2 YYEEEE come from the germline V gene. Between the trimmed V and J ends, which lost 9 bases and 5 bases, there was a span of 17 bases. The CDR3 DNA follows: TGTGCCACCGGAATTTGGAGGATGGAGACCCAGTACTTC. This gives the protein CATGIWRMETQYF.

As for this clone: Different DNA sequences within this sample yield the same CDR3. The chain combines TRBV9 with TRBJ1-5; possibly TRBD1 for D (5 bases). CDR1 and CDR2 (germline): SGDLS, YYNGEE. Trimming shortened V by 2 bases and J by 5 bases, and 11 bases separated the two germline ends. This CDR3 has 14 residues. CDR3 sequence: CASSVGTGDQPQHF. In DNA form, the CDR3 reads TGTGCCAGCAGCGTGGGGACGGGAGATCAGCCCCAGCATTTT.

This chain links TRBV28 with TRBJ2-7; 7 bases line up with TRBD2. The V gene end was trimmed by 3 bases and the J gene end by 7 bases; junction bases not matched to a gene: 15. This CDR3 has 16 amino acids. Looked up from germline, CDR1 is MDHEN and CDR2 is SYDVKM. In nucleotides, the CDR3 is TGTGCCAGCAGTTTGCCGCGGACTAGTGGGAGGAATGAGCAGTACTTC. It is translated as CASSLPRTSGRNEQYF.

DNA of the CDR3: TGTGCCAGTAGTCTAATAGCGGGAGTTTACAATGAGCAGTTCTTC. Translated, it gives CASSLIAGVYNEQFF. This rearrangement joins TRBV19 to TRBJ2-1; 9 positions agree with TRBD2. Trimming cost V 5 bases and J 4 bases; bases outside gene matches: 6. Germline values: CDR1 LNHDA, CDR2 SQIVND (reference sequence). CDR3 length: 15 amino acids.

The V and J genes are TRBV28 and TRBJ1-6; no reliable D call. This CDR3 has 14 amino acids. The germline gives CDR1 MDHEN, CDR2 SYDVKM. Trimming shortened V by 5 bases and J by 5 bases, and 10 bases separated the two germline ends. Here the CDR3 reads CASSRTAHNSPLHF. CDR3 DNA sequence: TGTGCCAGCAGTCGGACTGCGCATAATTCACCCCTCCACTTT.

This sequence joins TRBV19 and TRBJ2-7, with 8 positions matching TRBD2. This CDR3 region has 15 residues. V lost 6 bases, J lost 9 bases, and 16 bases stayed unmatched. Germline values: CDR1 LNHDA, CDR2 SQIVND (reference sequence). CDR3 region: CASSPVSGSVFGQYF. Here the CDR3 DNA reads TGTGCCAGTAGCCCCGTGAGCGGGAGTGTGTTTGGGCAGTACTTC.

The J gene is TRBJ2-7, the V gene TRBV2, with TRBD1 matching 9 bases. V was clipped by 2 bases and J by 4 bases; unmatched bases: 9. Germline loops: CDR1 SNHLY, CDR2 FYNNEI. The CDR3 length is 16 residues. CDR3 sequence reads: CASSERGWDRVYEQYF. In DNA form, the CDR3 reads TGTGCCAGCAGTGAAAGGGGTTGGGACAGGGTTTACGAGCAGTACTTC.